This T cell receptor (beta chain) was observed in a study of shared clonotypes between healthy human individuals. In the study overall: Each donor contributed plates that comprised three CD4 naive, three CD4 memory, two CD8 naive and one CD8 memory.

Germline CDR1 is SGHNT and CDR2 is YYREEE (reference sequence). This CDR3 comprises 15 residues. Trimming stripped 5 bases from V and 0 bases from J, with 15 bases between. The data were produced by immunoSEQ multiplex PCR, yet TCRdb's version contains in-frame clones alone and is incomplete. The table lists 2.3 million or so clones, 90% to 95% of them singletons. The sequenced sample was naive CD4+ T cells from PBMCs. Sample subset: CD45RA+ positively selected. The sequence came from a man aged 18-30 years in good health. Some clones in this sample may be carry-over from other donors' samples. The chain recombines TRBV5-4 with TRBJ2-7; D possibly matches TRBD1 or TRBD2 (5 bases each). CDR3 protein: CASRAGSGASYEQYF. Written as DNA, the CDR3 is TGTGCCAGCAGGGCAGGGAGTGGAGCCTCCTACGAGCAGTACTTC.